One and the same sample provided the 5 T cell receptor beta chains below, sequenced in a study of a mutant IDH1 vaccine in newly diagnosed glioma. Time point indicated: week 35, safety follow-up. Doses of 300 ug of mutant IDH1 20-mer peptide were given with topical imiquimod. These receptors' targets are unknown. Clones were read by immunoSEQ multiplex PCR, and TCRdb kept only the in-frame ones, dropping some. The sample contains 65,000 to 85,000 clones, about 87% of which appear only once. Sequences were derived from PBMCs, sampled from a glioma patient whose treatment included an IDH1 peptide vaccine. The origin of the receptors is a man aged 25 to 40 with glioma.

In DNA form, the CDR3 reads TGTGCCAGCTCACGGACAGGGTACACCTATAATTCACCCCTCCACTTT. Amino acid sequence: CASSRTGYTYNSPLHF. The rearrangement links TRBV18 to TRBJ1-6; 8 bases line up with TRBD1. The CDR3 extends over 16 amino acids. Germline loops: CDR1 KGHSH, CDR2 LQKENI. Unmatched junction bases numbered 4, after V lost 4 bases and J lost 2 bases.

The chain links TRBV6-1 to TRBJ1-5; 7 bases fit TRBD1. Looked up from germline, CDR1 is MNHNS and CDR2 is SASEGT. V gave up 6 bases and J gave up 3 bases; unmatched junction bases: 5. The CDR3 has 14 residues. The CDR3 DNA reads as TGTGCCAGCAGATGGGACAGTCTCAATCAGCCCCAGCATTTT. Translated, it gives CASRWDSLNQPQHF.

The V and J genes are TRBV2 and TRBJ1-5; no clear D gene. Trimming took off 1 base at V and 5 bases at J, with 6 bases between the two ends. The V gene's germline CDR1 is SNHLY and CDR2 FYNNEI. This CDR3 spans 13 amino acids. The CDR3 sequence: CASSEEGDQPQHF. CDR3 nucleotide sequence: TGTGCCAGCAGTGAAGAGGGAGATCAGCCCCAGCATTTT.

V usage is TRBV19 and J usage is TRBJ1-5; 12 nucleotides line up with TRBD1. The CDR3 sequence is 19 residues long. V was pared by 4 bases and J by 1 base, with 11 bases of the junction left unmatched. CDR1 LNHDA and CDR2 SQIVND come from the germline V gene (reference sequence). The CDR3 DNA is TGTGCCAGTAGTACCCGGGACAGGGGGCTTTTGATGAGCAATCAGCCCCAGCATTTT. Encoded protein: CASSTRDRGLLMSNQPQHF. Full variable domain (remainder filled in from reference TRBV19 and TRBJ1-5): DGGITQSPKYLFRKEGQNVTLSCEQNLNHDAMYWYRQDPGQGLRLIYYSQIVNDFQKGDIAEGYSVSREKKESFPLTVTSAQKNPTAFYLCASSTRDRGLLMSNQPQHFGDGTRLSIL.

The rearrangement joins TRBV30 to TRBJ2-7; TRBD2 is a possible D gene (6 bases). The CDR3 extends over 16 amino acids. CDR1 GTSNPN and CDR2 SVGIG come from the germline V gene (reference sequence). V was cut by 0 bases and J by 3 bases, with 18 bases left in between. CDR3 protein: CAWSVELAGSNYEQYF. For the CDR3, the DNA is TGTGCCTGGAGTGTAGAATTGGCGGGGTCTAACTACGAGCAGTACTTC.